Given below is one T cell receptor beta chain in context. What it binds is not known. These data belong to a study of T cells in narcolepsy. TCRdb's copy holds only in-frame clones and misses some; the assay was immunoSEQ multiplex PCR. Of under 40,000 clones in the sample, around 83% were seen once. Looked up from germline, CDR1 is SGHNT and CDR2 is YYREEE (reference sequence). The CDR3 consists of 13 residues. The V and J ends lost 3 bases and 5 bases, in that order; junction bases with no gene match: 1. Study-wide results and caveats: Comparing one patient's CSF and blood CD4+ clonotypes highlighted HCRT- and TRIB2-specific autoreactive clonotypes.

This chain joins TRBV5-4 and TRBJ1-5; TRBD1 aligns across 8 bases. Source material: memory (CD45RA-) CD4+ T cells from blood. The clonotype was recovered from a human donor in good health. CDR3: CASSSGQDQPQHF. The CDR3 DNA reads as TGTGCCAGCAGCTCGGGACAGGATCAGCCCCAGCATTTT.